Below are 12 T cell receptor beta chains sequenced from a single sample in a study of CD8+ T cells in alopecia areata. Following RNA extraction, reverse transcription yielded cDNA that acted as the sequencing template. Assay used: immunoSEQ multiplex PCR; TCRdb lists only in-frame clones, some missing. The table has about 210,000 clones, approximately 72% seen once. Treatment in this sample: oral pan-JAK inhibitor, 5-10 mg twice daily. The source was CD4+ T cells sorted from blood, collected at week 44, from a patient treated with tofacitinib. The source of these receptors is a human donor with alopecia areata.

The sample holds one count of this clone. J is TRBJ2-6 and V is TRBV5-6; D is uncertain. Trimming left V 4 bases short and J 0 bases short, with 14 bases between. Germline CDR1 is SGHDT and CDR2 is YYEEEE. The CDR3 runs to 17 residues. In nucleotides, the CDR3 is TGTGCCAGCAGCGCTGGGTTGGCGGTCTCTGGGGCCAACGTCCTGACTTTC. It codes for CASSAGLAVSGANVLTF.

The chain has TRBV29-1 and TRBJ2-3; D is unclear. The CDR3 is 13 residues long. The germline V gene encodes CDR1 SQVTM and CDR2 ANQGSEA. Trimming pared 5 bases from V and 2 bases from J, leaving 11 bases between. CDR3 DNA sequence: TGCAGCGTTAGCACTAAGCTCACAGATACGCAGTATTTT. Its protein is CSVSTKLTDTQYF.

This clone was found a few times. V gene TRBV30 combines with J gene TRBJ1-2; D is undetermined. CDR1 GTSNPN and CDR2 SVGIG come from the germline V gene (reference sequence). V was clipped by 0 bases and J by 2 bases, with 7 bases between them. This CDR3 region has 13 residues. The CDR3 sequence is CAWSVSQNYGYTF. As DNA, the CDR3 is TGTGCCTGGAGTGTAAGCCAGAACTATGGCTACACCTTC.

The rearrangement uses TRBV7-6 and TRBJ2-3; TRBD2 agrees at 9 bases. The CDR3 is made up of 16 amino acids. CDR1 and CDR2 (germline): SGHVS, FNYEAQ. Trimming took 5 bases from V and 2 from J; bases not matched to a gene: 8. The CDR3 bases are TGTGCCAGCAGCAGCGGGCTAGCGGGGCCCACAGATACGCAGTATTTT. It encodes CASSSGLAGPTDTQYF.

The rearrangement links TRBV11-2 to TRBJ1-2, with TRBD1 identical over 7 bases. The CDR3 totals 13 residues. J was trimmed by 8 bases and V by 5 bases; bases with no gene match: 8. Germline values: CDR1 SGHAT, CDR2 FQNNGV. This CDR3 is CASSPQGVGGYTF. The CDR3 nucleotides read TGTGCCAGCAGCCCCCAGGGGGTTGGAGGCTACACCTTC. Combining the CDR3 with reference TRBV11-2 and TRBJ1-2 gives the whole variable domain EAGVAQSPRYKIIEKRQSVAFWCNPISGHATLYWYQQILGQGPKLLIQFQNNGVVDDSQLPKDRFSAERLKGVDSTLKIQPAKLEDSAVYLCASSPQGVGGYTFGSGTRLTVV.

In DNA, the CDR3 is TGCAGCGCTGGACAGGGAGGAACTGAAGCTTTCTTT. Its protein product is CSAGQGGTEAFF. The V call is TRBV29-1, the J call TRBJ1-1; 8 nucleotides line up with TRBD1. V gave up 7 bases and J gave up 5 bases; unmatched junction bases: 6. The CDR3 loop spans 12 amino acids. Germline loops: CDR1 SQVTM, CDR2 ANQGSEA.

The rearrangement links TRBV5-1 to TRBJ1-5; 7 bases agree with TRBD1. The CDR3 has 16 amino acids. Germline trimming cut 0 bases from V and 3 bases from J; bases unmatched to any gene: 6. CDR1 and CDR2 (germline): SGHRS, YFSETQ. In nucleotides, the CDR3 is TGCGCCAGCAGCTTGGGGGACACAGGGGACAATCAGCCCCAGCATTTT. Amino acid sequence: CASSLGDTGDNQPQHF.

V and J are TRBV12-5 and TRBJ2-7, with 10 bases fitting TRBD1. Germline values: CDR1 LGHNT, CDR2 FRNRAP. The CDR3 length is 15 residues. V dropped 1 base and J dropped 1; count of bases not matched to a gene: 1. The CDR3 spells CASGLGQGASYEQYF. The CDR3 coding sequence is TGTGCTAGTGGTTTGGGACAGGGGGCGTCCTACGAGCAGTACTTC. Together with reference TRBV12-5 and TRBJ2-7, the CDR3 gives the full variable domain: DARVTQTPRHKVTEMGQEVTMRCQPILGHNTVFWYRQTMMQGLELLAYFRNRAPLDDSGMPKDRFSAEMPDATLATLKIQPSEPRDSAVYFCASGLGQGASYEQYFGPGTRLTVT.

The gene calls are TRBV5-4 and TRBJ2-7; D gene ambiguous. The CDR3 consists of 13 residues. Germline-derived CDR1 and CDR2 are SGHNT and YYREEE (reference sequence). Trimming cost V 1 base and J 7 bases, with 12 bases left between them. The CDR3 sequence: CASSLNQEGEQYF. The CDR3 DNA is TGTGCCAGCAGCTTGAATCAGGAAGGTGAGCAGTACTTC.

This clone was observed a handful of times. The chain couples TRBV29-1 to TRBJ1-2, with TRBD1 as a possible D gene (6 bases). CDR1 and CDR2 from the germline V gene are SQVTM and ANQGSEA. CDR3 length equals 12 residues. With 4 bases removed from V and 6 bases from J, the gap between germline ends came to 12 bases. The CDR3 spells CSVVEGQDGYTF. CDR3 coding DNA: TGCAGCGTTGTGGAGGGACAAGATGGCTACACCTTC.

The chain recombines TRBV2 with TRBJ2-5, with 8 bases identical to TRBD2. This CDR3 contains 13 residues. Germline V gene data show CDR1 as SNHLY and CDR2 as FYNNEI. With 6 bases clipped from V and 3 bases from J, the junction kept 3 bases outside the gene matches. CDR3 in DNA: TGTGCCAGCAGGCTGGGACTAGAAGAGACCCAGTACTTC. Its protein product is CASRLGLEETQYF.

This chain uses TRBV7-3 with TRBJ2-7, with a tentative D call TRBD2 (5 bases). The CDR3 is 13 amino acids. From germline, CDR1 is SGHTA and CDR2 FQGTGA. Trimming stripped 5 bases from V and 2 bases from J, with 10 bases between. The CDR3 DNA follows: TGTGCCAGCAGCCCGGGAATTACCTACGAGCAGTACTTC. It codes for CASSPGITYEQYF.